These 21 T cell receptor beta chains originate from one sample sequenced in a study of OX40 agonist ivuxolimab in advanced cancers. Receptor amplification or capture employed the immunoSEQ multiplex PCR assay. Entries here come from immuneACCESS through TCRdb and include only in-frame sequences with V and J called. Some clones fail to appear in such tables; in the studies checked, an unresolved V gene covers under half of the shortfall, and the cause of the remainder is unknown. This sample holds about 17,000 clones; around 80% were observed only once. Clones ranked in the top ten supply roughly 25% of the sample. Source: CD4+ or CD8+ T cells sorted from blood, taken in a trial of the OX40 agonist ivuxolimab. The receptors were sampled from an adult with an advanced solid tumor such as melanoma, head and neck, liver or kidney cancer.

In this sample, this clone turned up a few times. This sequence joins TRBV7-9 and TRBJ1-2; D unresolved. The V end lost 5 bases, the J end lost 4 bases, and 11 bases lay between the germline ends. The CDR3 is 13 residues long. The germline V gene has CDR1 SEHNR and CDR2 FQNEAQ (reference sequence). As DNA, the CDR3 is TGTGCCAGCAGCCTGGGCGCCATCTATGGCTACACCTTC. Translation: CASSLGAIYGYTF.

This clone was detected once. Since a far larger clone is one base different, this is likely a read error. The V call is TRBV5-5, the J call TRBJ2-7, with a weak D call TRBD1 (7 bases). The CDR3 consists of 15 residues. Germline V gene data show CDR1 as SGHKS and CDR2 as YYEKEE (reference sequence). Trimming removed 2 bases from V and 1 base from J, with 13 bases in between. CDR3 amino acids: CASSFAQGGSYEQYF. The DNA for the CDR3 is TGTGCCAGCAGCTTCGCGCAGGGGGGATCCTACGAGCAGTACTTC.

The chain carries TRBV9 and TRBJ1-2; D is unresolved. CDR1 and CDR2 (germline): SGDLS, YYNGEE. Deletions cut 4 bases from V and 4 bases from J, with 11 bases between. The CDR3 contains 13 residues. The CDR3 region is CASSPRTVYGYTF. The DNA for the CDR3 is TGTGCCAGCAGCCCCCGGACGGTCTATGGCTACACCTTC. The whole variable domain, remainder taken from reference TRBV9 and TRBJ1-2, is DSGVTQTPKHLITATGQRVTLRCSPRSGDLSVYWYQQSLDQGLQFLIQYYNGEERAKGNILERFSAQQFPDLHSELNLSSLELGDSALYFCASSPRTVYGYTFGSGTRLTVV.

J is TRBJ1-4 and V is TRBV25-1, with D possibly being TRBD1 (5 bases). Germline CDR1 and CDR2: MGHDK and SYGVNS. The CDR3 runs to 14 residues. CDR3 coding DNA: TGTGCGCCCAGGCGTGGGGGGGAGGATGAAAAACTGTTTTTT. Its protein is CAPRRGGEDEKLFF.

The chain uses TRBV29-1 and TRBJ2-1, with TRBD2 as a possible D gene (5 bases). CDR3 size: 13 residues. V lost 4 bases to trimming and J lost 6 bases, with 13 bases between them. The germline V gene has CDR1 SQVTM and CDR2 ANQGSEA. The CDR3: CSVGGPTSNEQFF. The CDR3 DNA sequence: TGCAGCGTTGGCGGGCCGACCAGCAATGAGCAGTTCTTC.

The chain recombines TRBV6-5 with TRBJ1-4; TRBD1 might be the D (5 bases). The CDR3 has 16 amino acids. Trimming left V 0 bases short and J 3 bases short, with 11 bases between. Germline lookup yields CDR1 MNHEY and CDR2 SVGAGI. The CDR3 DNA reads as TGTGCCAGCAGTTACTCGGGGGGTGGGTCTAATGAAAAACTGTTTTTT. Amino acids: CASSYSGGGSNEKLFF.

V and J are TRBV10-1 and TRBJ1-1, with a tentative D call TRBD1 (6 bases). This CDR3 comprises 16 residues. Deletions cut 4 bases from V and 0 bases from J, with 15 bases between. Looked up from germline, CDR1 is WNHNN and CDR2 is SYGVQD (reference sequence). This CDR3 reads CASSGGKGGMNTEAFF. The CDR3, as DNA: TGCGCCAGCAGTGGTGGGAAGGGGGGAATGAACACTGAAGCTTTCTTT.

This chain uses TRBV6-1 with TRBJ2-7; D remains unclear. From germline, CDR1 is MNHNS and CDR2 SASEGT. This CDR3 has 13 residues. Trimming cost V 7 bases and J 0 bases, with 10 bases left between them. The CDR3 coding sequence is TGTGCCAGCACTTACAGCAACTCCTACGAGCAGTACTTC. It specifies CASTYSNSYEQYF.

This chain joins TRBV28 and TRBJ2-1, with TRBD1 as a possible D gene (6 bases). Deletions cut 4 bases from V and 0 bases from J, with 19 bases between. The CDR3 consists of 18 residues. Looked up from germline, CDR1 is MDHEN and CDR2 is SYDVKM. CDR3 protein: CASSSLHRVTSSYNEQFF. The CDR3, as DNA: TGTGCCAGCAGTTCCCTACACAGGGTAACGAGCTCCTACAATGAGCAGTTCTTC.

The chain recombines TRBV9 with TRBJ2-7; weak D call: TRBD1 (5 bases). The V end was cut by 2 bases, the J end by 1 base, with 10 bases between. Germline V gives CDR1 SGDLS, CDR2 YYNGEE. CDR3 length: 14 residues. CDR3 loop: CASSVGRASYEQYF. CDR3 bases: TGTGCCAGCAGCGTTGGCAGGGCATCCTACGAGCAGTACTTC.

The chain recombines TRBV27 with TRBJ1-6; possible D gene TRBD1, 5 bases. Germline assignment: CDR1 MNHEY and CDR2 SMNVEV (reference sequence). Trimming cost V 5 bases and J 6 bases, with 20 bases left between them. The CDR3 is 17 amino acids. The CDR3 here is CASSPWGRDGPNSPLHF. The CDR3 DNA follows: TGTGCCAGCAGTCCTTGGGGCCGAGACGGGCCTAATTCACCCCTCCACTTT.

The chain employs TRBV6-1 and TRBJ2-1; 8 bases line up with TRBD2. The CDR3 contains 16 residues. V shed 3 bases, J shed 5 bases, and the junction held 9 bases outside the gene matches. Germline V gene lookup returns CDR1 MNHNS and CDR2 SASEGT. Here the CDR3 reads CASSDTLAEGDNEQFF. CDR3 DNA: TGTGCCAGCAGTGATACACTAGCGGAGGGGGACAATGAGCAGTTCTTC.

This chain uses TRBV11-2 with TRBJ2-7; weak D call: TRBD2 (6 bases). The V gene lost 3 bases and the J gene lost 0 bases, with 12 bases spanning the gap. CDR1 and CDR2 from the germline V gene are SGHAT and FQNNGV. CDR3 length: 15 amino acids. CDR3 sequence (DNA): TGTGCCAGCAGCTTCGGGGGAGGTCGCTCCTACGAGCAGTACTTC. Translating gives CASSFGGGRSYEQYF. Filled out from reference TRBV11-2 and TRBJ2-7, the complete variable domain reads EAGVAQSPRYKIIEKRQSVAFWCNPISGHATLYWYQQILGQGPKLLIQFQNNGVVDDSQLPKDRFSAERLKGVDSTLKIQPAKLEDSAVYLCASSFGGGRSYEQYFGPGTRLTVT.

V gene TRBV6-5 combines with J gene TRBJ1-5; D perhaps matches TRBD1 (5 bases). This CDR3 is built from 15 residues. V was clipped by 6 bases and J by 0 bases, with 12 bases between them. Germline V gene lookup returns CDR1 MNHEY and CDR2 SVGAGI. In nucleotides, the CDR3 is TGTGCCAGCAGAGGACACCCATATAGCAATCAGCCCCAGCATTTT. This encodes CASRGHPYSNQPQHF.

The chain uses TRBV7-9 and TRBJ1-5; 11 bases are shared with TRBD1. The CDR3 is 15 residues long. V shed 1 base, J shed 5 bases, and the junction held 1 base outside the gene matches. Germline V gene sequence: CDR1 SEHNR, CDR2 FQNEAQ (reference sequence). The CDR3 nucleotides read TGTGCCAGCAGCTTAGTGGGACAGGGGGATCAGCCCCAGCATTTT. Translating gives CASSLVGQGDQPQHF.

The chain links TRBV27 to TRBJ2-2; no clear D gene. V lost 5 bases and J 6 bases, leaving 7 bases between the germline ends. The CDR3 consists of 12 residues. Germline V gene lookup returns CDR1 MNHEY and CDR2 SMNVEV (reference sequence). In nucleotides, the CDR3 is TGTGCCAGCAGTCAGGCGGCCGGGGAGCTGTTTTTT. Encoded protein: CASSQAAGELFF.

Worth noting for this clone: Relative to the germline gene, one junction end is altered; a read error may explain this. This chain uses TRBV7-7 with TRBJ2-5; D unresolved. This CDR3 comprises 13 residues. Germline V gene sequence: CDR1 SSHAT, CDR2 FNYEAQ (reference sequence). Written as DNA, the CDR3 is TGTGCTAGCAGCTTGTGGGGTCTGGAGACCCAGTACTTC. Amino acids: CASSLWGLETQYF.

By its share, this clone is medium-sized (0.01 to 0.1%). The chain couples TRBV28 to TRBJ1-5; no reliable D call. V dropped 4 bases and J dropped 8 bases, with 12 bases sitting between them. CDR1 MDHEN and CDR2 SYDVKM come from the germline V gene. The CDR3 loop spans 13 amino acids. In DNA, the CDR3 is TGTGCCAGCAGTTCCCCCGGGAGTGAGCCCCAGCATTTT. Residues: CASSSPGSEPQHF.

This chain links TRBV6-5 with TRBJ2-5; a possible D gene is TRBD1 (5 bases). This CDR3 contains 16 residues. V shed 4 bases and J shed 3 bases, with 18 bases lying between them. Per germline, CDR1 MNHEY and CDR2 SVGAGI. The CDR3 loop reads CASSSEAIPTEETQYF. The CDR3 nucleotides read TGTGCCAGCAGTTCAGAAGCAATTCCGACAGAAGAGACCCAGTACTTC.

The chain carries TRBV19 and TRBJ1-2; D gene unclear. The germline V and J ends were trimmed by 3 bases and 8 bases, with 13 bases remaining between them. The CDR3 runs to 13 residues. Germline assignment: CDR1 LNHDA and CDR2 SQIVND (reference sequence). The CDR3 reads CASSMGTLVGYTF. In DNA, the CDR3 is TGTGCCAGTAGTATGGGCACCCTTGTGGGCTACACCTTC.

This chain uses TRBV4-1 with TRBJ1-4; 7 bases are shared with TRBD1. V gave up 4 bases and J gave up 3 bases; unmatched junction bases: 5. This CDR3 contains 15 residues. CDR1 is MGHRA, CDR2 YSYEKL, per germline. In nucleotides, the CDR3 is TGCGCCAGCAGCCCGGAGGGGGCGGCTAATGAAAAACTGTTTTTT. Amino acid sequence: CASSPEGAANEKLFF.